A single sample gave rise to the 29 T cell receptor beta chains below, sequenced in a study of CD4 T cells in relation to SARS-CoV-2 and coronaviruses. CD4+ T cells from unexposed donors were obtained before the COVID-19 pandemic (2011-2018). After about 10 days of culture, CD4+ T cells were isolated. The table came from immunoSEQ multiplex PCR; TCRdb's copy has only in-frame clones and leaves some out. The sample yields 20,000 to 25,000 clones, roughly 62% seen once. Their antigen targets remain unknown. The sequenced sample consisted of CD4+ T cells from PBMCs, cultured in vitro. These receptors came from a human donor in good health.

The genes are TRBV6-2 or TRBV6-3 and TRBJ1-4; TRBD1 matches at 12 bases. The CDR3 contains 16 residues. After removal of 2 bases from V and 5 bases from J, the junction contained 3 bases not matched to a gene. Germline CDR1 MNHEY, CDR2 SVGEGT. Here the CDR3 reads CASSYGTGGANEKLFF. CDR3 DNA: TGTGCCAGCAGTTACGGGACAGGGGGCGCGAATGAAAAACTGTTTTTT.

The chain employs TRBV2 and TRBJ2-5; 11 bases are a match to TRBD1. This CDR3 region has 17 residues. Unmatched junction bases numbered 9, after V lost 6 bases and J lost 0 bases. Looked up from germline, CDR1 is SNHLY and CDR2 is FYNNEI. The CDR3 DNA is TGTGCCAGCAGAAGGACAGGGGGCGGGGGGAACCAAGAGACCCAGTACTTC. This encodes CASRRTGGGGNQETQYF.

The chain joins TRBV5-8 to TRBJ2-2; D uncertain. Germline V lookup: CDR1 SGHTS, CDR2 YDEGEE. The CDR3 is 12 amino acids. Trimming removed 2 bases from V and 5 bases from J, with 4 bases in between. The CDR3 loop reads CASSFKTGELFF. The CDR3 DNA reads TGTGCCAGCAGCTTCAAAACCGGGGAGCTGTTTTTT. The full variable domain, completed using reference TRBV5-8 and TRBJ2-2, is EAGVTQSPTHLIKTRGQQATLRCSPISGHTSVYWYQQALGLGLQFLLWYDEGEERNRGNFPPRFSGRQFPNYSSELNVNALELEDSALYLCASSFKTGELFFGEGSRLTVL.

The chain's CDR3 is CASSRTGLYSPLHF. CDR3 coding DNA: TGCGCCAGCTCCCGGACAGGGCTTTATTCACCCCTCCACTTT. The V call is TRBV5-1, the J call TRBJ1-6; 8 positions agree with TRBD1. Looked up from germline, CDR1 is SGHRS and CDR2 is YFSETQ. The CDR3 length is 14 residues. V shed 7 bases, J shed 8 bases, and the junction held 8 bases outside the gene matches.

The J gene is TRBJ2-3, the V gene TRBV6-2 or TRBV6-3; 7 bases match TRBD1. CDR1 is MNHEY, CDR2 SVGEGT, per germline. After removal of 2 bases from V and 2 bases from J, the junction contained 10 bases not matched to a gene. The CDR3 consists of 17 residues. As DNA, the CDR3 is TGTGCCAGCAGTTACGGGGGACCGGGACAGATCACAGATACGCAGTATTTT. It specifies CASSYGGPGQITDTQYF.

V usage is TRBV19 and J usage is TRBJ1-5; no firm D call. V lost 2 bases and J 1 base, leaving 9 bases between the germline ends. CDR1 is LNHDA, CDR2 SQIVND, per germline (reference sequence). This CDR3 has 15 amino acids. CDR3 loop: CASSILGVSNQPQHF. The DNA for the CDR3 is TGTGCCAGTAGTATATTGGGTGTAAGCAATCAGCCCCAGCATTTT.

There are a few counts of this clone. CDR3 residues: CASSLGLAGGPDTQYF. The DNA for the CDR3 is TGTGCCAGCAGCTTAGGATTGGCGGGAGGACCAGATACGCAGTATTTT. This chain uses TRBV11-3 with TRBJ2-3; 8 nucleotides align to TRBD2. Trimming removed 1 base from V and 4 bases from J; junction bases left unmatched: 7. Germline loops: CDR1 SGHNT, CDR2 YENEEA. The CDR3 covers 16 residues.

The chain recombines TRBV5-1 with TRBJ2-7, with 9 bases lining up with TRBD2. This CDR3 has 15 amino acids. The germline gives CDR1 SGHRS, CDR2 YFSETQ. With V trimmed by 5 bases and J by 1 base, 7 bases remained unmatched. The CDR3 nucleotides read TGCGCCAGCAGTTTCGAGACTAGCGGATCCTACGAGCAGTACTTC. As protein: CASSFETSGSYEQYF.

The rearrangement uses TRBV7-2 and TRBJ2-7; no clear D. The CDR3 extends over 14 amino acids. Germline CDR1 SGHTA, CDR2 FQGNSA. Trimming cost V 5 bases and J 1 base, with 12 bases left between them. In nucleotides, the CDR3 is TGTGCCAGCAGCGCGGACCCCAGATCCTACGAGCAGTACTTC. Translated, it gives CASSADPRSYEQYF.

The chain uses TRBV7-2 and TRBJ2-2; 8 positions agree with TRBD1. The CDR3 spans 14 residues. The J segment lost 5 bases and the V segment lost 8 bases, leaving 7 bases of the junction unmatched. Germline values: CDR1 SGHTA, CDR2 FQGNSA. The CDR3 coding sequence is TGTGCCAGCTCTGGACAGGGCTGGACCGGGGAGCTGTTTTTT. Translated, it gives CASSGQGWTGELFF. The variable domain in full, with the rest retrieved from reference TRBV7-2 and TRBJ2-2, is GAGVSQSPSNKVTEKGKDVELRCDPISGHTALYWYRQSLGQGLEFLIYFQGNSAPDKSGLPSDRFSAERTGGSVSTLTIQRTQQEDSAVYLCASSGQGWTGELFFGEGSRLTVL.

The chain recombines TRBV6-8 with TRBJ2-5; D unclear. The CDR3 contains 16 residues. Trimming shortened V by 7 bases and J by 5 bases, and 23 bases separated the two germline ends. Germline V gene lookup returns CDR1 MNHGY and CDR2 SAAAGT. The CDR3 DNA reads as TGTGCCAGCACCTTCCTGGCAACTGGTTTGGTGGAGACCCAGTACTTC. This gives the protein CASTFLATGLVETQYF.

The V gene is TRBV6-5, the J gene TRBJ2-3; TRBD2 matches at 10 bases. The length of the CDR3 is 13 residues. Germline V gene lookup returns CDR1 MNHEY and CDR2 SVGAGI. J lost 2 bases, V lost 9 bases, and 2 bases had no gene match. CDR3: CASGTSDTDTQYF. CDR3 coding DNA: TGTGCCAGTGGGACTAGCGACACAGATACGCAGTATTTT.

CDR3 residues: CATALRGDNEQFF. As DNA, the CDR3 is TGCGCCACCGCCCTGCGGGGGGACAATGAGCAGTTCTTC. The rearrangement links TRBV10-2 to TRBJ2-1; 8 nucleotides agree with TRBD2. The V gene's germline CDR1 is WSHSY and CDR2 SAAADI. The V and J ends lost 10 bases and 5 bases, in that order; junction bases with no gene match: 7. The CDR3 sequence is 13 residues long.

This sequence joins TRBV7-8 and TRBJ2-5, with no clear D. The CDR3 has 12 residues. V was trimmed by 0 bases and J by 5 bases, leaving 4 bases between them. Per germline, CDR1 SGHVS and CDR2 FQNEAQ. The CDR3 sequence is CASSLALETQYF. The CDR3 DNA follows: TGTGCCAGCAGCTTAGCGTTGGAGACCCAGTACTTC.

The gene calls are TRBV7-2 and TRBJ2-3, with D maybe TRBD2 (5 bases). The germline V gene has CDR1 SGHTA and CDR2 FQGNSA. This CDR3 contains 15 residues. V dropped 5 bases and J dropped 0 bases, with 12 bases sitting between them. The CDR3 reads CASSPSGLSTDTQYF. Written as DNA, the CDR3 is TGTGCCAGCAGCCCCTCAGGACTTAGCACAGATACGCAGTATTTT.

The chain couples TRBV3-1 (or the pseudogene TRBV3-2) to TRBJ2-2; the D gene is possibly TRBD2 (7 bases). Trimming removed 5 bases from V and 5 bases from J, with 12 bases in between. The V gene's germline CDR1 is LGHDT and CDR2 YNNKEL (reference sequence). The CDR3 consists of 14 residues. The CDR3 region has the DNA TGTGCCAGCAGCGGGGGGGGCAGGACCGGGGAGCTGTTTTTT. Its translation is CASSGGGRTGELFF.

There are a few counts of this clone. The V call is TRBV18, the J call TRBJ2-4; no reliable D call. V was clipped by 4 bases and J by 0 bases, with 7 bases between them. The germline V gene has CDR1 KGHSH and CDR2 LQKENI. CDR3 size: 14 residues. Here the CDR3 DNA reads TGTGCCAGCTCACTGGACCTAGCCAAAAACATTCAGTACTTC. It is translated as CASSLDLAKNIQYF.

V is TRBV5-1 and J is TRBJ2-1; D uncertain. CDR1 and CDR2 (germline): SGHRS, YFSETQ. The CDR3 is 15 amino acids. V gave up 0 bases and J gave up 5 bases, with 12 bases separating them. This CDR3 is CASSLVLTGDNEQFF. The CDR3 DNA reads as TGCGCCAGCAGCTTGGTCTTAACGGGTGACAATGAGCAGTTCTTC.

The chain combines TRBV12-5 with TRBJ2-3; 7 bases match TRBD1. The CDR3 is made up of 14 amino acids. Germline assignment: CDR1 LGHNT and CDR2 FRNRAP. After removal of 6 bases from V and 0 bases from J, the junction contained 3 bases not matched to a gene. CDR3 amino acids: CASGRDRSTDTQYF. Written as DNA, the CDR3 is TGTGCTAGTGGGAGGGACAGAAGCACAGATACGCAGTATTTT.

V and J are TRBV19 and TRBJ1-5; D call uncertain. The germline CDR1 and CDR2 sequences are LNHDA and SQIVND (reference sequence). The CDR3 runs 15 residues. The ends were cut back, 5 bases at V and 1 base at J, with 12 bases in the middle. The CDR3 DNA sequence: TGTGCCAGTAGTCCACGTGGCCTAAGCAATCAGCCCCAGCATTTT. Amino acids: CASSPRGLSNQPQHF.

The chain combines TRBV20-1 with TRBJ2-3, with D perhaps TRBD2 (5 bases). The CDR3 length is 15 residues. V gave up 3 bases and J gave up 4 bases, with 17 bases separating them. In germline, CDR1 is DFQATT, CDR2 SNEGSKA (reference sequence). The CDR3 region is CSASGGRSRADTQYF. The CDR3 DNA follows: TGCAGTGCTAGTGGCGGGCGGAGCCGCGCAGATACGCAGTATTTT.

The V and J genes are TRBV5-1 and TRBJ1-2; 9 positions match TRBD1. Germline trimming cut 2 bases from V and 7 bases from J; bases unmatched to any gene: 3. Germline V gene sequence: CDR1 SGHRS, CDR2 YFSETQ. The CDR3 length is 13 residues. CDR3 bases: TGCGCCAGCAGCTTCGGGACAGGGAGTGGCTACACCTTC. This gives the protein CASSFGTGSGYTF.

This rearrangement joins TRBV29-1 to TRBJ2-1; 12 bases fit TRBD1. Per the germline V gene, CDR1 is SQVTM and CDR2 is ANQGSEA. Trimming at V came to 3 bases and at J to 5 bases, leaving 5 bases not matched to a gene. This CDR3 has 15 amino acids. The CDR3 sequence: CSVEVGQGADNEQFF. In DNA, the CDR3 is TGCAGCGTTGAGGTGGGACAGGGGGCCGACAATGAGCAGTTCTTC.

The CDR3 DNA is TGTGCCAGCAGCAACTCCAGCGGGAGAGGCAATGAGCAGTTCTTC. The encoded protein is CASSNSSGRGNEQFF. This chain joins TRBV21-1 and TRBJ2-1; TRBD2 was called by the table and not checked on the DNA. TRBV21-1 is designated a pseudogene. The CDR3 has 15 residues.

The chain carries TRBV19 and TRBJ1-5, with D hard to call. The CDR3 has 14 residues. V was cut by 0 bases and J by 9 bases, with 12 bases left in between. CDR1 LNHDA and CDR2 SQIVND come from the germline V gene (reference sequence). This chain's CDR3 is CASSIEEVGRPQHF. CDR3 sequence (DNA): TGTGCCAGTAGTATAGAGGAGGTGGGAAGGCCCCAGCATTTT. Supplemented by reference TRBV19 and TRBJ1-5, the full variable domain reads DGGITQSPKYLFRKEGQNVTLSCEQNLNHDAMYWYRQDPGQGLRLIYYSQIVNDFQKGDIAEGYSVSREKKESFPLTVTSAQKNPTAFYLCASSIEEVGRPQHFGDGTRLSIL.

The rearrangement joins TRBV11-2 to TRBJ2-7; 12 bases match TRBD2. Germline V gene data show CDR1 as SGHAT and CDR2 as FQNNGV. With 5 bases clipped from V and 2 bases from J, the junction kept 4 bases outside the gene matches. The CDR3 sequence is 15 residues long. CDR3: CASSGLAGGTYEQYF. Written as DNA, the CDR3 is TGTGCCAGCAGCGGGCTAGCGGGAGGGACCTACGAGCAGTACTTC.

This sequence joins TRBV2 and TRBJ1-3; D not certain. Germline V gene lookup returns CDR1 SNHLY and CDR2 FYNNEI. CDR3 size: 15 residues. V dropped 6 bases and J dropped 0 bases, with 12 bases sitting between them. CDR3 bases: TGTGCCAGCAGGGCCCTGACATACTCTGGAAACACCATATATTTT. This gives the protein CASRALTYSGNTIYF. Filled out from reference TRBV2 and TRBJ1-3, the complete variable domain reads EPEVTQTPSHQVTQMGQEVILRCVPISNHLYFYWYRQILGQKVEFLVSFYNNEISEKSEIFDDQFSVERPDGSNFTLKIRSTKLEDSAMYFCASRALTYSGNTIYFGEGSWLTVV.

This chain connects TRBV19 to TRBJ2-7; TRBD1 might be the D (5 bases). V gave up 3 bases and J gave up 3 bases, with 12 bases separating them. The germline gives CDR1 LNHDA, CDR2 SQIVND (reference sequence). The CDR3 runs 14 residues. This CDR3 is CASSIKRGDYEQYF. The CDR3 coding sequence is TGTGCCAGTAGTATTAAAAGGGGTGACTACGAGCAGTACTTC.

This clone occurred a few times. This rearrangement joins TRBV7-6 to TRBJ2-1, with D possibly TRBD2 on 6 matching bases. The CDR3 sequence is 15 residues long. Germline V gene lookup returns CDR1 SGHVS and CDR2 FNYEAQ. V was shortened by 5 bases and J by 2 bases, with 13 bases between the two germline ends. As DNA, the CDR3 is TGTGCCAGCAGCGGGGGGTGGAGCGCCTACAATGAGCAGTTCTTC. Amino acids: CASSGGWSAYNEQFF.